These T cell receptor beta chains were read from a single sample in a study of sequential checkpoint blockade in melanoma. The method was immunoSEQ multiplex PCR; TCRdb's version includes in-frame clones alone and lacks a portion of them. The sample records fewer than 20,000 clones, approximately 58% being singletons. The sequencing used CD8+ T cells sorted from blood (inferred from file names), collected from a patient given nivolumab and ipilimumab in sequence. These receptors originate from a human donor with melanoma. Both conserved end residues are part of each CDR3. The D gene is left open where the match is weak. Clone size, where shown, is once, few, many, or a class for clones that have expanded.

v_gene	j_gene	abundance	d_gene	len	CDR3nt	CDR3aa
TRBV7-3	TRBJ1-1	.	.	15	TGTGCCAGCAGCTACTCCGGAGGAAGGAACACTGAAGCTTTCTTT	CASSYSGGRNTEAFF
TRBV5-3	TRBJ2-2	.	.	13	TGTGCCAGCAGCTTGGTTGAGACCGGGGAGCTGTTTTTT	CASSLVETGELFF
TRBV4-1	TRBJ2-1	once	TRBD2	16	TGCGCCAGCAGCCAAGGACTAGCGGAAACCTACAATGAGCAGTTCTTC	CASSQGLAETYNEQFF
TRBV27	TRBJ2-1	.	.	14	TGTGCCAGCAGTTTACTTCGGGTGGACAATGAGCAGTTCTTC	CASSLLRVDNEQFF
TRBV1	TRBJ1-4	medium-sized	.	15	TGCACCAGCAGCCAAGAAGTCAGGGGCGATGAAAAACTGTTTTTT	CTSSQEVRGDEKLFF
TRBV28	TRBJ1-1	few	TRBD1	13	TGTGCCAGCAGAGGGACAGGGGGCACTGAAGCTTTCTTT	CASRGTGGTEAFF
TRBV7-6	TRBJ2-5	few	TRBD2	17	TGTGCCAGCAGCACTAATGGGGGACTAGCGGGACAAGAGACCCAGTACTTC	CASSTNGGLAGQETQYF
TRBV30	TRBJ1-6	.	.	15	TGTGCCTGGAGTGCCCGGTGGGGCGATAATTCCCCCCTCCACTTT	CAWSARWGDNSPLHF
TRBV28	TRBJ1-2	.	.	12	TGTGCCAGCAGCGGCTCTAGGTATGGCTACACCTTC	CASSGSRYGYTF
TRBV5-4	TRBJ2-3	.	TRBD2	15	TGTGCCAGCAGACCAGCGGGAGCAAGCACAGATACGCAGTATTTT	CASRPAGASTDTQYF
TRBV27	TRBJ2-7	.	TRBD2	16	TGTGCCAGCAGTCCGATAGCGGGAGGACGCTCCGACGAGCAGTACTTC	CASSPIAGGRSDEQYF
TRBV2	TRBJ1-2	few	TRBD1	13	TGTGCCAGCAGGACCCAGGGGGACTATGGCTACACCTTC	CASRTQGDYGYTF
TRBV6-5	TRBJ2-3	.	.	14	TGTGCCAGCAGTTATCCAGGGGGCACAGATACGCAGTATTTT	CASSYPGGTDTQYF
TRBV7-9	TRBJ2-2	.	TRBD1	16	TGTGCCAGCACCGGGACAGGGGGCCGGGGGACCGGGGAGCTGTTTTTT	CASTGTGGRGTGELFF
TRBV27	TRBJ2-2	.	.	14	TGTGCCAGCAGTTTTAGGAGATACACCGGGGAGCTGTTTTTT	CASSFRRYTGELFF
TRBV20-1	TRBJ1-2	.	.	11	TGCAGTGCTATCGGGGAAAACGGCTACACCTTC	CSAIGENGYTF
TRBV30	TRBJ2-7	few	.	13	TGTGCCTGGAGCGCGGGGGCGAGAGGCGGGCAGTACTTC	CAWSAGARGGQYF
TRBV13	TRBJ1-3	.	TRBD1	15	TGTGCCAGCAGCTTAGGACAGGGGGCTGGAAACACCATATATTTT	CASSLGQGAGNTIYF
TRBV6-5	TRBJ1-1	medium-sized	.	14	TGTGCCAGCAGTTACACCCCGGGGGGAACTGAAGCTTTCTTT	CASSYTPGGTEAFF
TRBV27	TRBJ2-7	.	TRBD2	16	TGTGCCAGCAGTTTCACGGCGGGAGTAAGACCCTACGAGCAGTACTTC	CASSFTAGVRPYEQYF
TRBV28	TRBJ2-7	.	TRBD2	16	TGTGCCAGCAGTCGACCTCTAGCGGGGGAACGCTACGAGCAGTACTTC	CASSRPLAGERYEQYF
TRBV7-9	TRBJ2-7	.	.	13	TGTGCCAGCAGCCCCCAATCGGAGTACGAGCAGTACTTC	CASSPQSEYEQYF
TRBV6-6	TRBJ2-2	.	TRBD2	16	TGTGCCACCACGACTAGCGGGGGAGCCTGGACCGGGGAGCTGTTTTTT	CATTTSGGAWTGELFF
TRBV7-9	TRBJ2-3	.	TRBD1	15	TGTGCCAGCAGCTTGGCCGGGACAGGGTATGACACGCAGTATTTT	CASSLAGTGYDTQYF
TRBV12-5	TRBJ1-1	.	.	13	TGTGCTAGTGGTTTGGGCAGGGGCGCTGAAGCTTTCTTT	CASGLGRGAEAFF
TRBV5-3	TRBJ2-7	.	.	14	TGTGCCAGCAGCCAAGAGGTTGGATCCTACGAGCAGTACTTC	CASSQEVGSYEQYF
TRBV2	TRBJ2-7	few	TRBD1	14	TGTGCCACCTTACGGGACAGGACGTCCTACGAGCAGTACTTC	CATLRDRTSYEQYF
TRBV7-9	TRBJ2-7	few	TRBD1	16	TGTGCCAGCAGCTACATTTCCGGGACAGGGGCCCACGAGCAGTACTTC	CASSYISGTGAHEQYF
TRBV27	TRBJ1-1	.	.	13	TGTGCCAGCAGGGGTCGGGGATTTCTTGAAGCTTTCTTT	CASRGRGFLEAFF
TRBV4-1	TRBJ2-7	.	.	15	TGCGCCAGCAGCAGGGGGGGGGACACCACCTACGAGCAGTACTTC	CASSRGGDTTYEQYF
TRBV6-6	TRBJ2-1	.	.	13	TGTGCCAGCAGTTACGCAGAATACAATGAGCAGTTCTTC	CASSYAEYNEQFF
TRBV5-3	TRBJ2-7	.	TRBD1	12	TGTGCCAGCAGCTGGACAGGGGACGAGCAGTACTTC	CASSWTGDEQYF
TRBV6-5	TRBJ1-1	once	.	14	TGTGCCAGCAGTTACCTTGGACAGAACACTGAAGCTTTCTTT	CASSYLGQNTEAFF
TRBV27	TRBJ2-7	few	TRBD1	14	TGTGCCAGCAGTTTATCGGGGACAGGTGACGAGCAGTACTTC	CASSLSGTGDEQYF
TRBV28	TRBJ1-2	.	TRBD1	12	TGTGCCAGCAGTTGGGACAGGGGTGGGGTGACCTTC	CASSWDRGGVTF
TRBV27	TRBJ2-2	few	.	14	TGTGCCAGCAGTGTTGGAGGGGTGCCCGGGGAGCTGTTTTTT	CASSVGGVPGELFF
TRBV19	TRBJ2-7	.	.	13	TGTGCCAGTAGTATTCCGACACCCTACGAGCAGTACTTC	CASSIPTPYEQYF
TRBV11-2	TRBJ1-2	.	TRBD1	15	TGTGCCAGCAGCTTAGGAGGACAGGGGCGGAATGGCTACACCTTC	CASSLGGQGRNGYTF